This is a list of T cell receptor beta chains from one sample in a study of Graves' ophthalmopathy and Graves' hyperthyroidism. From the multiplex PCR reads, TCRdb called clonotypes with MiXCR, one entry per CDR3 protein. The table lists hundreds of thousands of distinct CDR3 sequences, roughly an eighth of them singletons. The sequenced material came from blood. The receptors were gathered from a woman aged 25 to 39 with Graves' ophthalmopathy. The CDR3 runs from the conserved cysteine through the conserved F or W. A D gene is named only where the DNA matches it firmly. The listing skips clone size in some rows; elsewhere it reads once, few, many or a size class.

CDR3 DNA: TGTGCCAGCAGCTGGGGACCAACCCCCAACACTGAAGCTTTCTTT; CDR3 protein: CASSWGPTPNTEAFF; D gene: .; clone size: .; J gene: TRBJ1-1; V gene: TRBV13
CDR3 DNA: TGTGCCAGCAGTGAAAAGACAGGGGAATTGTACTATGGCTACACCTTC; CDR3 protein: CASSEKTGELYYGYTF; D gene: TRBD1; clone size: .; J gene: TRBJ1-2; V gene: TRBV6-1
CDR3 DNA: TGTGCCAGCAGCCTGACCCTGGGCCCGGGAAGAAGGATGAACACTGAAGCTTTCTTT; CDR3 protein: CASSLTLGPGRRMNTEAFF; D gene: .; clone size: many; J gene: TRBJ1-1; V gene: TRBV5-6
CDR3 DNA: TGTGCCAGCAGTCCAATATCAGCTGACAGAATAGATTCACCCCTCCACTTT; CDR3 protein: CASSPISADRIDSPLHF; D gene: .; clone size: many; J gene: TRBJ1-6; V gene: TRBV12-3/TRBV12-4
CDR3 DNA: TGCGCCAGCAGCTGGTTACTAGCGGGAGGGACCTACGAGCAGTACTTC; CDR3 protein: CASSWLLAGGTYEQYF; D gene: TRBD2; clone size: few; J gene: TRBJ2-7; V gene: TRBV5-1
CDR3 DNA: TGTGCCAGCAGTTGGGGACAGGGATCGGAGACCCAGTACTTC; CDR3 protein: CASSWGQGSETQYF; D gene: TRBD1; clone size: few; J gene: TRBJ2-5; V gene: TRBV6-5
CDR3 DNA: TGTGCCAGCAGTGTAACTAGCGGGGGGGCCACAGATACGCAGTATTTT; CDR3 protein: CASSVTSGGATDTQYF; D gene: TRBD2; clone size: few; J gene: TRBJ2-3; V gene: TRBV6-1
CDR3 DNA: TGCGCCAGCAGCTCGGCAATGGGCACTGAAGCTTTCTTT; CDR3 protein: CASSSAMGTEAFF; D gene: .; clone size: .; J gene: TRBJ1-1; V gene: TRBV5-1
CDR3 DNA: TGTGCCAGCAGCTTGGAGGTGACACACATTGGCGTCCTGACTTTC; CDR3 protein: CASSLEVTHIGVLTF; D gene: .; clone size: .; J gene: TRBJ2-6; V gene: TRBV5-8
CDR3 DNA: TGTGCCAGCAGTTACTCGAGCGGGAGGGCCTGGAGGGAGCTGTTTTTT; CDR3 protein: CASSYSSGRAWRELFF; D gene: TRBD2; clone size: many; J gene: TRBJ2-2; V gene: TRBV6-5
CDR3 DNA: TGCAGTGCCAAAGCCGGGACAGGGAACTCACCCCTCCACTTT; CDR3 protein: CSAKAGTGNSPLHF; D gene: TRBD1; clone size: .; J gene: TRBJ1-6; V gene: TRBV20-1
CDR3 DNA: TGCAGTGCTAGAGCGCAGGACGGCTACACCTTC; CDR3 protein: CSARAQDGYTF; D gene: .; clone size: .; J gene: TRBJ1-2; V gene: TRBV20-1